Given below is one TCR beta chain in context. Its target is unknown. This entry is derived from a study of beta chain features in type 1 diabetes. Study-level results: People with Type 1 diabetes carried modestly yet significantly shorter TCRB CDR3s in all four CD4+ subsets.

Germline lookup yields CDR1 SGHAT and CDR2 FQNNGV. The CDR3 sequence is 16 residues long. Trimming cost V 1 base and J 6 bases; bases outside gene matches: 5. The authors reverse transcribed all of the isolated RNA, so sequencing captured expressed TCRB transcripts. Some clones are missing from TCRdb's copy, which holds only in-frame ones; the method was immunoSEQ multiplex PCR. The sample holds about 28,000 clones, 65% seen once. The sample consisted of Tregs from blood. This receptor was obtained from a woman in her 30s with type 1 diabetes. The genes are TRBV11-2 and TRBJ2-1, with 11 positions matching TRBD2. The CDR3 bases are TGTGCCAGCAGCTTAGTTGCGACTAGCGGGGCCAATGAGCAGTTCTTC. Amino acids: CASSLVATSGANEQFF.